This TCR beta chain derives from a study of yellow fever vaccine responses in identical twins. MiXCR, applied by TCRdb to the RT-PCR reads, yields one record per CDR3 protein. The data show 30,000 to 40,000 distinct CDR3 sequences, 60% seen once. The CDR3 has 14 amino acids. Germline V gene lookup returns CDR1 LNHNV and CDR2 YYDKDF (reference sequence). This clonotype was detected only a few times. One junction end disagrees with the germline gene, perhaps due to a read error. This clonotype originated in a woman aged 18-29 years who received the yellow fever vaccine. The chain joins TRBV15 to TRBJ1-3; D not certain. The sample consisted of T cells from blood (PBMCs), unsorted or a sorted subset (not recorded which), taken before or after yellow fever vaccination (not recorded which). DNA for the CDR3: TGTGCCACCAGCAGATTAGGAGCGGGAAGCACCATATATTTT. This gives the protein CATSRLGAGSTIYF.